This T cell receptor (beta chain) appears in the sequencing data of a study of shared clonotypes between healthy human individuals. The CDR3 totals 16 residues. Germline V gives CDR1 MDHEN, CDR2 SYDVKM. The V segment lost 4 bases and the J segment 2 bases; nucleotides outside the gene matches: 8. Study-wide results and limits: The low donor count limited represented genetic and exposure-history diversity.

Measured with immunoSEQ multiplex PCR; TCRdb has only the in-frame clones, and not every one. The table shows 500,000 to 550,000 clones, with approximately 94% occurring only once. Concerning this clone: The antigen is undetermined.

This chain joins TRBV28 and TRBJ2-7; TRBD1 agrees at 10 bases. The receptor comes from a woman between 25 and 40 years old in good health. The sequencing input was naive CD4+ T cells sorted from blood. Subset in this sample: CD45RA+ positively selected. In DNA form, the CDR3 reads TGTGCCAGCAGTTCGACAGGGGGCGGAGACCCCTACGAGCAGTACTTC. Its translation is CASSSTGGGDPYEQYF. Full variable domain (rest looked up from reference TRBV28 and TRBJ2-7): DVKVTQSSRYLVKRTGEKVFLECVQDMDHENMFWYRQDPGLGLRLIYFSYDVKMKEKGDIPEGYSVSREKKERFSLILESASTNQTSMYLCASSSTGGGDPYEQYFGPGTRLTVT.